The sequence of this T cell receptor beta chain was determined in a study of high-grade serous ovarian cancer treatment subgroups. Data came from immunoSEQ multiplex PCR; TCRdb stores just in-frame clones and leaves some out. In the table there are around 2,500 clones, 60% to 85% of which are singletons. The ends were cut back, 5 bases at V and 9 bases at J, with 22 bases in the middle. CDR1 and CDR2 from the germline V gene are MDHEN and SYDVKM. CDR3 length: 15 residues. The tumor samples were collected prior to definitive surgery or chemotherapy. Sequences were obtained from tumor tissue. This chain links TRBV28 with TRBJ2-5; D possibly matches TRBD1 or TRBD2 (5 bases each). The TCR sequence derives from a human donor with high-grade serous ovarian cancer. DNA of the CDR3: TGTGCCAGCAGTCCGCCCGGGACCCCTCTCTGGGCCCAGTACTTC. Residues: CASSPPGTPLWAQYF.